Presented here are 15 T cell receptor beta chains from one specimen sequenced in a study of CXCR3-negative and CXCR3-positive naive CD8 T cells (dated by TCRdb to between 2018 and 2021). Sequencing was performed on a NextSeq 550. The Human TCR Profiling Kit (MiLaboratory) was used to prepare UMI-labeled 5' RACE TRB cDNA libraries. TCRdb reprocessed the reads into one record per CDR3 protein sequence, lacking DNA. The sample's clone listing holds about 57,000 distinct CDR3 sequences. Around a quarter of the sample is taken by the ten largest. The material sequenced was memory CD8+ T cells from blood. The cell subset or site label, read with the paper, signifies: conventional CD8+ memory T cells (TMEM), sorted as controls. The receptors stem from a human donor in good health. Some clones in this sample may be carry-over from other donors' samples.

The gene calls are TRBV29-1 and TRBJ1-2. CDR3 size: 14 residues. Germline V CDR1 and CDR2: SQVTM, ANQGSEA. The CDR3 region is CSVNGDSGNYGYTF.

The chain couples TRBV6-5 to TRBJ2-7; TCRdb reports TRBD1, a call that lacks DNA to check it against. CDR1 and CDR2 (germline): MNHEY, SVGAGI. There are 16 residues in the CDR3. The CDR3 protein is CASSYSAGQVSYEQYF.

The genes are TRBV4-1 and TRBJ1-5. The CDR3 spans 16 residues. Germline V gives CDR1 MGHRA, CDR2 YSYEKL. This chain's CDR3 is CASSQESRAYNQPQHF.

CDR3 region: CSARDHIAGDYEQYF. V and J are TRBV20-1 and TRBJ2-7; TCRdb picks TRBD2, but there is no DNA to check that call. The CDR3 covers 15 residues. The germline V gene encodes CDR1 DFQATT and CDR2 SNEGSKA (reference sequence).

The chain carries TRBV4-1 and TRBJ1-3. The germline V gene has CDR1 MGHRA and CDR2 YSYEKL. CDR3 size: 15 residues. The chain's CDR3 is CASSRTPNSGNTIYF.

The chain joins TRBV29-1 to TRBJ2-1; TCRdb selects TRBD1, and the lack of DNA leaves this call unchecked. The CDR3 contains 16 residues. Looked up from germline, CDR1 is SQVTM and CDR2 is ANQGSEA. CDR3 sequence reads: CSVEDGFGGSYNEQFF.

CDR3 sequence reads: CSARDRTGDFKTQYF. This chain uses TRBV20-1 with TRBJ2-5; TCRdb indicates TRBD1, and absent DNA this call remains unverified. CDR1 and CDR2 from the germline V gene are DFQATT and SNEGSKA (reference sequence). The CDR3 consists of 15 residues.

V gene TRBV3-1 combines with J gene TRBJ1-2; TCRdb reports TRBD1, a call that lacks DNA to check it against. This CDR3 is built from 14 residues. Per germline, CDR1 LGHDT and CDR2 YNNKEL (reference sequence). CDR3 amino acids: CASSQRGRRDGYTF.

This chain joins TRBV29-1 and TRBJ2-1; the TCRdb call, TRBD2, lacks DNA for checking. Per the germline V gene, CDR1 is SQVTM and CDR2 is ANQGSEA. This CDR3 is 15 amino acids long. The CDR3 sequence: CSVEDSGGVHNEQFF.

V gene TRBV7-3 combines with J gene TRBJ2-5; TCRdb's D call of TRBD1 is untestable without DNA. There are 13 residues in the CDR3. The germline CDR1 and CDR2 sequences are SGHTA and FQGTGA. The CDR3 protein is CASSSGVGETQYF.

This clonotype ranks as medium-sized in terms of frequency. CDR3 sequence reads: CASSPSQQFTEAFF. The chain combines TRBV7-8 with TRBJ1-1. The germline V gene has CDR1 SGHVS and CDR2 FQNEAQ. The CDR3 is 14 amino acids.

This sequence joins TRBV28 and TRBJ2-7. Looked up from germline, CDR1 is MDHEN and CDR2 is SYDVKM. This CDR3 is 12 amino acids long. This chain's CDR3 is CASRAGPYEQYF.

The chain carries TRBV14 and TRBJ2-2; TCRdb selects TRBD1, and the lack of DNA leaves this call unchecked. The germline gives CDR1 SGHDN, CDR2 FVKESK. The CDR3 is 14 residues long. CDR3 region: CASSLLLGAGELFF.

V and J are TRBV29-1 and TRBJ2-1; TCRdb lists TRBD1, though no DNA is available to test this call. CDR1 and CDR2 (germline): SQVTM, ANQGSEA. CDR3 length: 15 amino acids. The CDR3 sequence is CSVEDTSRAWGEQFF.

This chain joins TRBV28 and TRBJ2-1; without DNA, the TCRdb call of TRBD1 cannot be checked. Per germline, CDR1 MDHEN and CDR2 SYDVKM. CDR3 length: 13 amino acids. CDR3 region: CASTWRGLDEQFF.